These 21 T cell receptor beta chains were all obtained from the same sample, sequenced in a study of shared clonotypes between healthy human individuals. Libraries were prepared by immunoSEQ multiplex PCR; TCRdb keeps only in-frame clonotypes and omits some of them. The sample carries about 520,000 clones, approximately 78% recorded once. The sample comprised PBMCs. The receptors stem from a middle-aged woman in good health. Some clones in this sample may be carry-over from other donors' samples.

This clone was counted between two and nine times. This sequence joins TRBV28 and TRBJ2-7; D may be TRBD2 (7 bases). The germline gives CDR1 MDHEN, CDR2 SYDVKM. This CDR3 spans 16 amino acids. With 6 bases removed from V and 1 base from J, the gap between germline ends came to 19 bases. CDR3 protein: CASSPVGGGRSYEQYF. For the CDR3, the DNA is TGTGCCAGCAGCCCAGTCGGGGGCGGGAGATCCTACGAGCAGTACTTC.

This chain connects TRBV10-1 to TRBJ2-5, with 9 bases fitting TRBD2. Germline V gene lookup returns CDR1 WNHNN and CDR2 SYGVQD (reference sequence). This CDR3 contains 17 residues. V lost 0 bases to trimming and J lost 5 bases; unmatched junction nucleotides: 10. CDR3 bases: TGCGCCAGCAGTGAGTCGACTAGCGGAGGAGGGCGGGAGACCCAGTACTTC. This translates into CASSESTSGGGRETQYF.

Note on this clone: At the DNA level, this CDR3 is encoded by other sequences in the same sample as well. The CDR3 sequence is CAWSVQDTQYF. Written as DNA, the CDR3 is TGTGCCTGGAGTGTACAGGATACGCAGTATTTT. The chain couples TRBV30 to TRBJ2-3; D not certain. Germline loops: CDR1 GTSNPN, CDR2 SVGIG (reference sequence). Trimming removed 0 bases at V and 6 bases at J, with 4 bases between. The CDR3 sequence is 11 residues long.

The chain is built from TRBV7-8 and TRBJ1-2, with D unclear. Trimming took off 6 bases at V and 6 bases at J, with 11 bases between the two ends. The CDR3 contains 12 residues. Germline assignment: CDR1 SGHVS and CDR2 FQNEAQ. Written as DNA, the CDR3 is TGTGCCAGCAGGGCGGGTTTTGATGGCTACACCTTC. This sequence encodes CASRAGFDGYTF.

The chain is built from TRBV7-2 and TRBJ1-1; D is unclear. Germline V gene lookup returns CDR1 SGHTA and CDR2 FQGNSA. Trimming shortened V by 2 bases and J by 5 bases, and 6 bases separated the two germline ends. This CDR3 spans 12 amino acids. CDR3: CASSLRETEAFF. CDR3 coding DNA: TGTGCCAGCAGCTTAAGGGAAACTGAAGCTTTCTTT. Based on the CDR3 plus reference TRBV7-2 and TRBJ1-1, the full variable domain is GAGVSQSPSNKVTEKGKDVELRCDPISGHTALYWYRQSLGQGLEFLIYFQGNSAPDKSGLPSDRFSAERTGGSVSTLTIQRTQQEDSAVYLCASSLRETEAFFGQGTRLTVV.

The chain joins TRBV9 to TRBJ2-1, with 10 bases lining up with TRBD2. With 0 bases clipped from V and 7 bases from J, the junction kept 4 bases outside the gene matches. CDR3 size: 15 residues. Germline V CDR1 and CDR2: SGDLS, YYNGEE. The CDR3 nucleotides read TGTGCCAGCAGCGTAGGTAGCGGGAGGTTGAATGAGCAGTTCTTC. It codes for CASSVGSGRLNEQFF.

The chain carries TRBV7-2 and TRBJ1-1, with a tentative D call TRBD1 (5 bases). V lost 1 base and J 8 bases, leaving 11 bases between the germline ends. The germline gives CDR1 SGHTA, CDR2 FQGNSA. The CDR3 covers 13 residues. CDR3 bases: TGTGCCAGCAGCTTAGTTGGCCAGGGAGAAGCTTTCTTT. Its translation is CASSLVGQGEAFF.

J is TRBJ2-7 and V is TRBV28, with a tentative D call TRBD2 (6 bases). In germline, CDR1 is MDHEN, CDR2 SYDVKM. V was shortened by 6 bases and J by 0 bases, with 6 bases between the two germline ends. CDR3 length: 12 amino acids. The CDR3 protein is CASRGLSYEQYF. The CDR3 nucleotides are TGTGCCAGCAGGGGACTCTCCTACGAGCAGTACTTC.

This clone was picked up one time. The gene calls are TRBV6-4 and TRBJ2-3, with a possible D match to TRBD2 (6 bases). Trimming took 6 bases from V and 4 from J, leaving 17 bases between them. The CDR3 contains 15 residues. The germline gives CDR1 MRHNA, CDR2 SNTAGT. The CDR3 bases are TGTGCCAGCAGCCCGGTTGGCGGGGCCGCAGATACGCAGTATTTT. The encoded protein is CASSPVGGAADTQYF.

The rearrangement links TRBV9 to TRBJ2-3; D perhaps matches TRBD2 (6 bases). CDR1 and CDR2 (germline): SGDLS, YYNGEE. Trimming pared 0 bases from V and 6 bases from J, leaving 26 bases between. The CDR3 has 19 amino acids. Written as DNA, the CDR3 is TGTGCCAGCAGCGTAGCTACAGCGCGGAGCTCCCCGAGCGGGGATACGCAGTATTTT. Protein: CASSVATARSSPSGDTQYF.

This clone was seen many times. The rearrangement joins TRBV29-1 to TRBJ1-2; D is undetermined. Germline V lookup: CDR1 SQVTM, CDR2 ANQGSEA. The V end lost 7 bases, the J end lost 4 bases, and 25 bases lay between the germline ends. The CDR3 is 16 amino acids. CDR3 coding DNA: TGCAGCGCTGTTGTCTTCGTCCGGGAGGCTGGCTATGGCTACACCTTC. Its protein product is CSAVVFVREAGYGYTF.

The CDR3, as DNA: TGCGCCAGCAGCCAGATTCGGGACTTTAAGAACACCGGGGAGCTGTTTTTT. This gives the protein CASSQIRDFKNTGELFF. The genes are TRBV4-3 and TRBJ2-2; a possible D gene is TRBD2 (6 bases). There are 17 residues in the CDR3. V gave up 3 bases and J gave up 1 base, with 15 bases separating them. CDR1 and CDR2 (germline): LGHNA, YSLEER.

The chain carries TRBV6-1 and TRBJ2-5; D possibly corresponds to TRBD2 (5 bases). Germline CDR1 MNHNS, CDR2 SASEGT. This CDR3 is built from 13 residues. The V and J ends lost 7 bases and 3 bases respectively, with 12 bases between them. CDR3 loop: CASIRPGEETQYF. CDR3 DNA: TGTGCCAGCATACGACCCGGGGAAGAGACCCAGTACTTC.

This clone was counted only a few times. The V call is TRBV7-3, the J call TRBJ2-1; 8 bases are shared with TRBD2. The germline gives CDR1 SGHTA, CDR2 FQGTGA. The CDR3 spans 15 residues. With 2 bases clipped from V and 4 bases from J, the junction kept 4 bases outside the gene matches. CDR3 sequence reads: CASSLELAEYNEQFF. DNA for the CDR3: TGTGCCAGCAGCTTAGAACTAGCGGAATACAATGAGCAGTTCTTC.

This chain joins TRBV15 and TRBJ2-5; 9 positions agree with TRBD1. The DNA end is a closer match to TRBJ2-7, so the J assignment may be wrong. CDR1 is LNHNV, CDR2 YYDKDF, per germline (reference sequence). This CDR3 is 14 amino acids long. The CDR3 DNA sequence: TGTGCCACCAGCAGGGACAGGGGCGCCTACGAGCAGTACTTC. Translation: CATSRDRGAYEQYF.

The chain employs TRBV2 and TRBJ2-3; D is undetermined. V was shortened by 5 bases and J by 4 bases, with 4 bases between the two germline ends. The germline gives CDR1 SNHLY, CDR2 FYNNEI. The CDR3 has 11 residues. The chain's CDR3 is CASSIADTQYF. CDR3 sequence (DNA): TGTGCCAGCAGTATAGCAGATACGCAGTATTTT.

The chain couples TRBV28 to TRBJ2-7; 11 bases agree with TRBD2. The CDR3 is 15 residues long. V was pared by 6 bases and J by 1 base, with 5 bases of the junction left unmatched. The V gene's germline CDR1 is MDHEN and CDR2 SYDVKM. The CDR3 sequence is CASSPSGRYSYEQYF. The CDR3 DNA is TGTGCCAGCAGCCCTAGCGGGAGGTATTCCTACGAGCAGTACTTC.

This chain links TRBV29-1 with TRBJ2-5; D gene uncertain. Germline CDR1 reads SQVTM; CDR2 reads ANQGSEA. Trimming shortened V by 3 bases and J by 6 bases, and 17 bases separated the two germline ends. The CDR3 is 14 residues long. In DNA form, the CDR3 reads TGCAGCGTTGAGCAGTCGCTCGGGCAGAAGACCCAGTACTTC. Amino acids: CSVEQSLGQKTQYF.

The CDR3: CASSFDGTSYEQYF. CDR3 in DNA: TGCGCCAGCAGCTTCGACGGGACGTCTTACGAGCAGTACTTC. The V and J genes are TRBV5-1 and TRBJ2-7; D tentatively reads TRBD1 or TRBD2 (5 bases each). The germline V and J ends were trimmed by 2 bases and 4 bases, with 13 bases remaining between them. The CDR3 runs to 14 residues. Looked up from germline, CDR1 is SGHRS and CDR2 is YFSETQ.

This rearrangement joins TRBV7-9 to TRBJ2-1, with D perhaps assigned TRBD1 or TRBD2 (7 bases each). The length of the CDR3 is 15 residues. The germline V and J ends were trimmed by 7 bases and 4 bases, with 17 bases remaining between them. CDR1 is SEHNR, CDR2 FQNEAQ, per germline (reference sequence). This chain's CDR3 is CASNRQGAGYNEQFF. The CDR3 nucleotides read TGTGCCAGCAACCGACAGGGAGCGGGATACAATGAGCAGTTCTTC.

This clone showed up just once. CDR3 sequence: CASSVPGTSGDTQYF. The DNA for the CDR3 is TGTGCCAGCAGTGTACCCGGGACTAGCGGGGATACGCAGTATTTT. V usage is TRBV25-1 and J usage is TRBJ2-3; 12 bases agree with TRBD2. The CDR3 is 15 amino acids. Unmatched junction bases numbered 5, after V lost 4 bases and J lost 6 bases. In germline, CDR1 is MGHDK, CDR2 SYGVNS.